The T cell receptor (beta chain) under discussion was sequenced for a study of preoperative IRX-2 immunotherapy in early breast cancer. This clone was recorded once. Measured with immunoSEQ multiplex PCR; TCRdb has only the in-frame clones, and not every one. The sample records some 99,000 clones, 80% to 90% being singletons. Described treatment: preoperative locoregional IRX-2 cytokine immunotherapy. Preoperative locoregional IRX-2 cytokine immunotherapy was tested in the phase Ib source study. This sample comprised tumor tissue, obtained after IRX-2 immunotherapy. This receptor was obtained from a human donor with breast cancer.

The CDR3 loop reads CASSLQGAKEGDTQYF. The CDR3 bases are TGCGCCAGCAGCTTGCAGGGGGCGAAAGAGGGGGATACGCAGTATTTT. The chain links TRBV5-1 to TRBJ2-3; 8 positions agree with TRBD1. The germline gives CDR1 SGHRS, CDR2 YFSETQ. V lost 1 base and J lost 6; bases outside the gene matches: 10. The CDR3 spans 16 residues.